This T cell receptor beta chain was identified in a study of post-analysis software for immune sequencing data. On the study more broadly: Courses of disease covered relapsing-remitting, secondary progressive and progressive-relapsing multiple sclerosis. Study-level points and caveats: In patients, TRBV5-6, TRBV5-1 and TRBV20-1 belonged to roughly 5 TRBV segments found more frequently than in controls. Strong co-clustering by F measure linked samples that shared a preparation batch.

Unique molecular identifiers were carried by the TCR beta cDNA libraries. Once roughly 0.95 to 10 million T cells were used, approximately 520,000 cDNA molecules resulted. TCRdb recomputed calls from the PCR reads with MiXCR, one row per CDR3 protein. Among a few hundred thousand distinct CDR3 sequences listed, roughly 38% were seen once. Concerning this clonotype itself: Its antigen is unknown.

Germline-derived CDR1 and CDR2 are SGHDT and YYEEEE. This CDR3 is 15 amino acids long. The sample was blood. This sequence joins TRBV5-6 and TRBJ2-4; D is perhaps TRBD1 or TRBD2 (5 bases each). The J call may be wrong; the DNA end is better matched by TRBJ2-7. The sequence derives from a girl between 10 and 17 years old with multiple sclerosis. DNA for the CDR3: TGTGCCAGCAGCGTGGGACCCCTAGGGGCCTACGAGCAGTACTTC. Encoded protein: CASSVGPLGAYEQYF.